The entry below gives a single T cell receptor beta chain sequence along with its context. Antigen specificity is unknown. The data derive from a study of T cell responses to AZD1222 COVID-19 vaccine. Findings and caveats of the study: Across the whole spike, CD4 TCRs peaked at regions 160-218 and 743-854.

Profiling relied on immunoSEQ multiplex PCR, and the TCRdb table lists in-frame clones only, not all of them. The sample shows 100,000 or so clones, approximately 87% of them seen only once. The CDR3 covers 16 residues. V was pared by 5 bases and J by 0 bases, with 8 bases of the junction left unmatched. Germline assignment: CDR1 ENHRY and CDR2 SYGVKD. This receptor was taken from an adult in good health. The specimen was peripheral blood, collected on day 0 of AZD1222 vaccination. This chain connects TRBV10-3 to TRBJ2-7, with 9 bases aligning to TRBD2. For the CDR3, the DNA is TGTGCCATCAGTCCTATGAATAGCGGGGGCTCCTACGAGCAGTACTTC. It is translated as CAISPMNSGGSYEQYF.